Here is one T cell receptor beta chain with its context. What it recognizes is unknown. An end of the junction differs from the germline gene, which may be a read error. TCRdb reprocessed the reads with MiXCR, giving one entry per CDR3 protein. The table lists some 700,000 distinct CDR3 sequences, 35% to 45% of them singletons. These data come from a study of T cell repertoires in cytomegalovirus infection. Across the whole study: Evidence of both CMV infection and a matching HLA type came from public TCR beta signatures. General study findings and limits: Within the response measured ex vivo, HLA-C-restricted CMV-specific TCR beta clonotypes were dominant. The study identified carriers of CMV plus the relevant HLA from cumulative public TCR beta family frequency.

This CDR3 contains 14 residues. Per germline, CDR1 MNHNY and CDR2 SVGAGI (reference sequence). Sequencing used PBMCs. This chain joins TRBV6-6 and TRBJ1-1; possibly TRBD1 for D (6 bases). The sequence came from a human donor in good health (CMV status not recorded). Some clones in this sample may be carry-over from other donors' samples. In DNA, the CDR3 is TGTGCCAGAAGTTTCGTAACAGGGCCCACTGAAGCTTTCTTT. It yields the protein CARSFVTGPTEAFF.